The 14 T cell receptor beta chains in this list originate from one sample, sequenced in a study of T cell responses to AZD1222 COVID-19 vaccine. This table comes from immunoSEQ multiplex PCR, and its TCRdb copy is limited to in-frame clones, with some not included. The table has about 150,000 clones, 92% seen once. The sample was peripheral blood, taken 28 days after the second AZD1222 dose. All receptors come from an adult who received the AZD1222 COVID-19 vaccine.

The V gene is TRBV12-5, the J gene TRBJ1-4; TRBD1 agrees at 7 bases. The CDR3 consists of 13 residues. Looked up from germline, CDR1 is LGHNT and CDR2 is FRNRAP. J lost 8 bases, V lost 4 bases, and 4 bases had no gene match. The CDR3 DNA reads TGTGCTAGTGGTTACAGGGGAGGCGAAAAACTGTTTTTT. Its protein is CASGYRGGEKLFF.

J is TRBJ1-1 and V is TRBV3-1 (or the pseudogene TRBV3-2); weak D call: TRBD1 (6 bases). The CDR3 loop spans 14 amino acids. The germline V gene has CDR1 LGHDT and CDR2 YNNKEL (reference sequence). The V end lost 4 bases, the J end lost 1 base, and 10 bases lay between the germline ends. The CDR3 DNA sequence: TGTGCCAGCAGCCGGGACAACTCGAACACTGAAGCTTTCTTT. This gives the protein CASSRDNSNTEAFF.

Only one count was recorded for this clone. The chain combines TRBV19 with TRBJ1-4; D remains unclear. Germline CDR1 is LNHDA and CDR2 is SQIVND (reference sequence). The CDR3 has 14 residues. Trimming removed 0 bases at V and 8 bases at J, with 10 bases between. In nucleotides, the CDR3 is TGTGCCAGTAGTATAGACCGAGTCAAAGAAAAACTGTTTTTT. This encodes CASSIDRVKEKLFF.

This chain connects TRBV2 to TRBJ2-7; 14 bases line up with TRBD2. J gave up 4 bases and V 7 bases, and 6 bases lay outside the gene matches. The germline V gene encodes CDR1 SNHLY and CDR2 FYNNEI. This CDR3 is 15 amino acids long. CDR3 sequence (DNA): TGTGCCAGCAACCCGACTAGCGGGAGGGTTTACGAGCAGTACTTC. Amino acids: CASNPTSGRVYEQYF.

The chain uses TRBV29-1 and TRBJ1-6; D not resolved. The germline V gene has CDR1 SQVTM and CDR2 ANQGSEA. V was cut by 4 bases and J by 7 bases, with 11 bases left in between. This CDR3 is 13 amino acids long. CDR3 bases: TGCAGCGTTGCTCAGAGCTTAAATTCACCCCTCCACTTT. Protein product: CSVAQSLNSPLHF.

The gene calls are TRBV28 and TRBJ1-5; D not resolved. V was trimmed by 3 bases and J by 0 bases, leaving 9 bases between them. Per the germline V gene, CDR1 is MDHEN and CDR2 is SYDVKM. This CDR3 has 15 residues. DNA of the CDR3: TGTGCCAGCAGTTTTGCCGGGCATAGCAATCAGCCCCAGCATTTT. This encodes CASSFAGHSNQPQHF.

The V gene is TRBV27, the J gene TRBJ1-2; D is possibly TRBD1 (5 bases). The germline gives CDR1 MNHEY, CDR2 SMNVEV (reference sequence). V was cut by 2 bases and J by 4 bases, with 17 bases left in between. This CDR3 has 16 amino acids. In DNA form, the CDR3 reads TGTGCCAGCAGTTTAAAACCGCGGGGGTTCATCTATGGCTACACCTTC. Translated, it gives CASSLKPRGFIYGYTF.

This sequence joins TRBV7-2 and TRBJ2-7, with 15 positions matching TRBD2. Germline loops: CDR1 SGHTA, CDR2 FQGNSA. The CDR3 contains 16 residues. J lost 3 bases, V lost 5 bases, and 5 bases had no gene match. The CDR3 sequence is CASSPPGLAGGYEQYF. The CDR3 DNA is TGTGCCAGCAGCCCGCCGGGACTAGCGGGAGGCTACGAGCAGTACTTC. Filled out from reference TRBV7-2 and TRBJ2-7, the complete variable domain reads GAGVSQSPSNKVTEKGKDVELRCDPISGHTALYWYRQSLGQGLEFLIYFQGNSAPDKSGLPSDRFSAERTGGSVSTLTIQRTQQEDSAVYLCASSPPGLAGGYEQYFGPGTRLTVT.

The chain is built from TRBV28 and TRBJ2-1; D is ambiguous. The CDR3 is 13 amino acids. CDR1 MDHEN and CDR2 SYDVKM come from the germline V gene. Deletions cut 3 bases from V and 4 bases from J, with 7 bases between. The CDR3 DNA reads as TGTGCCAGCAGTTTGGTCGGGTACAATGAGCAGTTCTTC. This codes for CASSLVGYNEQFF.

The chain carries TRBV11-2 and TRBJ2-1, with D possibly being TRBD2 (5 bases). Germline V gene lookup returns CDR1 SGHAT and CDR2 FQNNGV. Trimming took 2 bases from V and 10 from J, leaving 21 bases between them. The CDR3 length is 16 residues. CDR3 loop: CASSLIHAGYQAEQFF. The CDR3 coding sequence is TGTGCCAGCAGCTTAATCCATGCGGGTTACCAGGCGGAGCAGTTCTTC.

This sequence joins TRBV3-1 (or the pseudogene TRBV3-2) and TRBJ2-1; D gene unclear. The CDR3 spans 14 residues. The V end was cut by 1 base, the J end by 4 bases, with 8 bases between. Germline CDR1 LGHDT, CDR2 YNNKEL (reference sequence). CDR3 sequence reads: CASSQGHIYNEQFF. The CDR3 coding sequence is TGTGCCAGCAGCCAAGGACATATATACAATGAGCAGTTCTTC.

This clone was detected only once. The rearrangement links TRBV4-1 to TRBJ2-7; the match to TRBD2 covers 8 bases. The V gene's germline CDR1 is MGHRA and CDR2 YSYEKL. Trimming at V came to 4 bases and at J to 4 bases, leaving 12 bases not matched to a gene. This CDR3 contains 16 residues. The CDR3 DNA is TGCGCCAGCAGCCGATACTCCCGAGCGGGAGTGTACGAGCAGTACTTC. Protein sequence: CASSRYSRAGVYEQYF.

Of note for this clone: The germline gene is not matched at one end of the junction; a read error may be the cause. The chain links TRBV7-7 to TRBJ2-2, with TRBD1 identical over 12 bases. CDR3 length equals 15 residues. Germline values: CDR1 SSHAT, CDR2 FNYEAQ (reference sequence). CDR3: CASSWDRGPTGELFF. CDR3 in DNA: TGTGCTAGCAGCTGGGACAGGGGGCCCACCGGGGAGCTGTTTTTT.

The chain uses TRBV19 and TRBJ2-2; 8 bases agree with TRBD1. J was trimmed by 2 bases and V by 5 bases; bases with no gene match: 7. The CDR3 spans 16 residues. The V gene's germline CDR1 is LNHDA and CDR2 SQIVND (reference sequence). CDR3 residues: CASSARDRRNTGELFF. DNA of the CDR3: TGTGCCAGTAGTGCCCGGGACAGGCGAAACACCGGGGAGCTGTTTTTT.